The source of this TCR beta chain is a study of T cells after yellow fever vaccination (dated by TCRdb to the late 2010s). Looking at the study overall: The SMART-Seq v4 Ultra Low Input RNA kit was used to prepare libraries from fractions with low cell numbers. To follow T-cell clones before and after primary and booster YFV17D yellow fever vaccination, bulk TCR alpha and beta repertoires were sequenced over time. The cohort comprised two healthy male donors, one aged 18 to 29 and one aged 30 to 40 years. Bulk PBMC replicates and cell subsets were isolated from blood drawn at multiple timepoints before and after both primary and secondary immunization.

What the treatment or condition label conveys for this sample: live attenuated yellow fever vaccine strain. At each blood-draw timepoint, two biological replicates of bulk PBMCs were collected. PBMCs were isolated from peripheral blood using a standard Ficoll-Paque protocol. TriZol was used to extract RNA from bulk PBMCs, CD4 and CD8 fractions, and dextramer-positive and dextramer-negative fractions. The V end loses 6 bases and the J end loses 2 bases, and a stretch of 11 bases separates them. The cysteine opens and the phenylalanine closes a CDR3 of 14 amino acids. This entry keeps only the CDR3 DNA: 42 bases, framed from base 1. According to the germline V gene, CDR1 reads SGHRS and CDR2 reads YFSETQ. The investigation overall reported the following: The study included only a couple of donors, which limits how far the findings can be generalized. Because abundant contaminating clonotypes from the bulk population could be contained in FACS-sorted repertoires, computational filtering was required. The secondary T-cell response was found to be weaker but faster than the primary response, with a peak reached on day 5 rather than on day 15. After the booster, most clones that had expanded after primary vaccination were detected again (nearly 97% of CD4 and around 88% of CD8), suggesting broad maintenance of memory. A small fraction of clonotypes appeared in both the CD4 and CD8 compartments, likely as a result of convergent recombination.

Concerning this clonotype: The specificity of this receptor is unknown. The input lacks base qualities; no much larger clone sits a single base away.

Synthesis of TCR cDNA relied on 5'RACE template switching, a step that introduced a universal primer site along with unique molecular identifiers. Priming for cDNA synthesis came from both the TCR alpha and TCR beta constant segments. Two PCR steps were used to amplify libraries, with sample barcodes and sequencing adapters being added in the second step. Sequencing of libraries was performed on Illumina HiSeq 2500 (2x100 bp) or NovaSeq (2x150 bp). The published analysis was carried out like this. MIGEC handled demultiplexing of reads and collapsing into UMI consensus sequences, while MiXCR performed V(D)J alignment. Vaccine-responding clonotypes were defined with edgeR using replicate PBMC samples, requiring FDR below 0.01 and a log2 fold change above 5 up to day 15. Each bulk clonotype received a CD4 or CD8 identity based on whether the sequenced CD4 or CD8 repertoire contained that clonotype at higher abundance. TCRdb trimmed public reads at Q25 via fastp, called clones via MiXCR and kept in-frame beta chains. A single entry per CDR3 protein holds the most common genes and DNA from its merged rows. These V and J calls originate from TCRdb's pipeline instead of the authors' own analysis. The sample table lists approximately 550,000 distinct CDR3 sequences, 13% of them with a count of one. Jointly, the top ten make up 11% to 15% of the sample.

The receptor comes from a man aged 30 to 39 who received the YFV17D yellow fever vaccine. The chain is assembled from TRBV5-1 and TRBJ2-2; TRBD2 could be the D gene, as 7 bases match. The sequencing here drew on PBMCs, taken on the day of the yellow fever booster vaccination. The DNA is as follows: TGCGCCAGCAATGGGGGGGGCAACACCGGGGAGCTGTTTTTT. This translates into CASNGGGNTGELFF.